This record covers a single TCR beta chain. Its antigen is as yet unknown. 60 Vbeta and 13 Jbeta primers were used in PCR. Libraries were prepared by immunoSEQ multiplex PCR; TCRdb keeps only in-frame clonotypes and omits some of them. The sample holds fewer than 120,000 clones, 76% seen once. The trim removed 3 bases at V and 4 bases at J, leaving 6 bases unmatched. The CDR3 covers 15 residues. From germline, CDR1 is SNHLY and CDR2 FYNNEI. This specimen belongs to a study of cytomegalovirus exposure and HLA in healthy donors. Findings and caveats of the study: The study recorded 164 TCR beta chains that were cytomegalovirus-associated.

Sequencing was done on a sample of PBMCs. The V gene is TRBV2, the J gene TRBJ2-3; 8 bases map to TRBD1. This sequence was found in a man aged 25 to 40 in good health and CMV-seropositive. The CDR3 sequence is CASSDRTGWADTQYF. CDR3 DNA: TGTGCCAGCAGTGATAGGACAGGGTGGGCAGATACGCAGTATTTT.